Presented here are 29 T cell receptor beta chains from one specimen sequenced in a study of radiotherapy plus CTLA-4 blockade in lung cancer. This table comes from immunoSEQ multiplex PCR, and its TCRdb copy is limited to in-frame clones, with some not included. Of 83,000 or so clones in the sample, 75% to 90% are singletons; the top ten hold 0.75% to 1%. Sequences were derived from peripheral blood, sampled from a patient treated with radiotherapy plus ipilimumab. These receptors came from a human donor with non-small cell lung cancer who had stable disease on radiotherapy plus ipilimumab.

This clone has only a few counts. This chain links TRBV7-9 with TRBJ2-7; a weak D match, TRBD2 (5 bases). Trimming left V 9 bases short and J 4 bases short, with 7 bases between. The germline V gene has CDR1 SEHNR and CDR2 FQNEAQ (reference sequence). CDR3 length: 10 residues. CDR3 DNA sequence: TGTGCCAGTGGGGAGTACGAGCAGTACTTC. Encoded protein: CASGEYEQYF.

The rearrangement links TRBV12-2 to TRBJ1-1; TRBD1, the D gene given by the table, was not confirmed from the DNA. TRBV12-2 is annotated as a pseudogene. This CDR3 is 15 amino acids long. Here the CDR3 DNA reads TGTGCAAGTCGCTCGAGGGACGACAGGGAAGATGAAGCTTTCTTT. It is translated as CASRSRDDREDEAFF.

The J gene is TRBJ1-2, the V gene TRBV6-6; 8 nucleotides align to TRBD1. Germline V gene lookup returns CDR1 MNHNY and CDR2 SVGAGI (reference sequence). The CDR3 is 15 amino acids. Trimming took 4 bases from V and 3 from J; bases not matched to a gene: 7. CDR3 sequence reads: CASSSPGTGYYGYTF. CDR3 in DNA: TGTGCCAGCAGTTCCCCCGGGACAGGATACTATGGCTACACCTTC.

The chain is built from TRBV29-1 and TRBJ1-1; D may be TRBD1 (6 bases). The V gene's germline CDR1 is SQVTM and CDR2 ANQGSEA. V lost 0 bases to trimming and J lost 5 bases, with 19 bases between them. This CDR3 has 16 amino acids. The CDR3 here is CSVEDRQGMFETEAFF. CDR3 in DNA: TGCAGCGTTGAAGATCGTCAGGGGATGTTCGAAACTGAAGCTTTCTTT.

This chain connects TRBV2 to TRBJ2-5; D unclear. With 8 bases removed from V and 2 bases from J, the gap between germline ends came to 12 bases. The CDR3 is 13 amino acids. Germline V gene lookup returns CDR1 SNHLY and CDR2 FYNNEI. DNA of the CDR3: TGTGCCAGCTACGGCGGAACACAAGAGACCCAGTACTTC. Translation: CASYGGTQETQYF. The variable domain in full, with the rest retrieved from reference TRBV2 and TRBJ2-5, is EPEVTQTPSHQVTQMGQEVILRCVPISNHLYFYWYRQILGQKVEFLVSFYNNEISEKSEIFDDQFSVERPDGSNFTLKIRSTKLEDSAMYFCASYGGTQETQYFGPGTRLLVL.

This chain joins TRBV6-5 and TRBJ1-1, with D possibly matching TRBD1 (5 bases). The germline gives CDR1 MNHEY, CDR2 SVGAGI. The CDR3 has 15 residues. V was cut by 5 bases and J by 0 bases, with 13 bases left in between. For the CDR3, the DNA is TGTGCCAGCAGTCCTCAGGGTCCTGTGAACACTGAAGCTTTCTTT. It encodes CASSPQGPVNTEAFF.

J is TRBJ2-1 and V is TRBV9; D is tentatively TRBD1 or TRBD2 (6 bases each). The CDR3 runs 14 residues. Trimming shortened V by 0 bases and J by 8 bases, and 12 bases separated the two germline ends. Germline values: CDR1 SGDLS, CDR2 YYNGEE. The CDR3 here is CASSVEGGIHEQFF. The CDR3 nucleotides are TGTGCCAGCAGCGTAGAGGGGGGTATCCATGAGCAGTTCTTC.

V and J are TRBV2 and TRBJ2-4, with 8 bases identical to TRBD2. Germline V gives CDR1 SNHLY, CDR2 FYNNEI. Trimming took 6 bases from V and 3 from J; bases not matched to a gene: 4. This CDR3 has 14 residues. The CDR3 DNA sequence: TGTGCCAGCAGGGGGACTAGAGGCAAAAACATTCAGTACTTC. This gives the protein CASRGTRGKNIQYF.

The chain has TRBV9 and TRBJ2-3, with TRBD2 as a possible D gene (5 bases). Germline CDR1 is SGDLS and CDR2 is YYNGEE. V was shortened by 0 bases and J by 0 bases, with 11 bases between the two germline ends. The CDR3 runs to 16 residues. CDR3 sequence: CASSVAPGGSTDTQYF. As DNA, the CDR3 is TGTGCCAGCAGCGTAGCTCCAGGAGGAAGCACAGATACGCAGTATTTT.

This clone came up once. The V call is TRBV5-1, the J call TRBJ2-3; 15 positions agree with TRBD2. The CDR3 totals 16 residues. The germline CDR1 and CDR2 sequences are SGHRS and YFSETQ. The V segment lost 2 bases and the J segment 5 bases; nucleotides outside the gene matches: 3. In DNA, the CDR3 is TGCGCCAGCAGCTTCGGACTAGCGGGAGGGGAAGATACGCAGTATTTT. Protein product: CASSFGLAGGEDTQYF.

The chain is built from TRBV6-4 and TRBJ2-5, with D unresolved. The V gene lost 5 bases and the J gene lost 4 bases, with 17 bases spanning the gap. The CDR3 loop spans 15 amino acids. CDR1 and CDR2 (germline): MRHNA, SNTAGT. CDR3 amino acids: CASSLTHRNLETQYF. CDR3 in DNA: TGTGCCAGCAGTCTGACTCATAGGAATCTAGAGACCCAGTACTTC.

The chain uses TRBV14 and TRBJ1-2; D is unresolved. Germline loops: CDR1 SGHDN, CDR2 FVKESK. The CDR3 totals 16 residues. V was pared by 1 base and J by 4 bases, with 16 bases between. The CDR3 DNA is TGTGCCAGCAGCCAAGGTCTACAGCAAGTCCTCTATGGCTACACCTTC. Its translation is CASSQGLQQVLYGYTF.

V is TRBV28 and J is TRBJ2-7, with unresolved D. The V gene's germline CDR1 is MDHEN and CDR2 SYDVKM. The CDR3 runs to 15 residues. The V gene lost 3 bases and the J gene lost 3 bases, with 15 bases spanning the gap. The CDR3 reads CASSLIKGRDYEQYF. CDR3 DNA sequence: TGTGCCAGCAGTTTGATAAAGGGCAGAGACTACGAGCAGTACTTC.

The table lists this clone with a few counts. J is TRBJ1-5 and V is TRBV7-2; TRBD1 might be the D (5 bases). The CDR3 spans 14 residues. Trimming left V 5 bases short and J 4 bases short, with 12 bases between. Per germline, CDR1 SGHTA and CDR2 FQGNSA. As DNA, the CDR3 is TGTGCCAGCAGCCCGAGCGGGGGGAATCAGCCCCAGCATTTT. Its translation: CASSPSGGNQPQHF. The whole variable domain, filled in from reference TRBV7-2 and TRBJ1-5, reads GAGVSQSPSNKVTEKGKDVELRCDPISGHTALYWYRQSLGQGLEFLIYFQGNSAPDKSGLPSDRFSAERTGGSVSTLTIQRTQQEDSAVYLCASSPSGGNQPQHFGDGTRLSIL.

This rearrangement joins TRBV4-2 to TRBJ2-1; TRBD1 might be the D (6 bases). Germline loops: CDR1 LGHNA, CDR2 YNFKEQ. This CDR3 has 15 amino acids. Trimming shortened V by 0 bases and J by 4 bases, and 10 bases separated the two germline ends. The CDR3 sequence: CASSQEPGQYNEQFF. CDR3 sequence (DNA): TGTGCCAGCAGCCAAGAGCCTGGACAGTACAATGAGCAGTTCTTC.

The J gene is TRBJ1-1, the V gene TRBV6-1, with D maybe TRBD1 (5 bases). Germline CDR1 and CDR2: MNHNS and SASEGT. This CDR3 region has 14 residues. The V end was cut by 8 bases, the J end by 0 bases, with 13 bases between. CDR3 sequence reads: CASGAGLLNTEAFF. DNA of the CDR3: TGTGCCAGCGGGGCAGGCTTATTGAACACTGAAGCTTTCTTT.

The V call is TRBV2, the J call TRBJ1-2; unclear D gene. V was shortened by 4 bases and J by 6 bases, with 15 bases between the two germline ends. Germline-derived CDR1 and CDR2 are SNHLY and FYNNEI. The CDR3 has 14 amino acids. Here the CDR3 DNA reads TGTGCCAGCAGTGGGAGGACCTTTGGCGATGGCTACACCTTC. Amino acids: CASSGRTFGDGYTF. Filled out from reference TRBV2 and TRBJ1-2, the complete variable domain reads EPEVTQTPSHQVTQMGQEVILRCVPISNHLYFYWYRQILGQKVEFLVSFYNNEISEKSEIFDDQFSVERPDGSNFTLKIRSTKLEDSAMYFCASSGRTFGDGYTFGSGTRLTVV.

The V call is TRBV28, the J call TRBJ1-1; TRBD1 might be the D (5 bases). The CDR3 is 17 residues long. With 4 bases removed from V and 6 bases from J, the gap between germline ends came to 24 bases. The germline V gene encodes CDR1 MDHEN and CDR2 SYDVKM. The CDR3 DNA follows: TGTGCCAGCAGTTCCCTGCGGGACGCAATAAAGAGGGCTGAAGCTTTCTTT. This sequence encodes CASSSLRDAIKRAEAFF.

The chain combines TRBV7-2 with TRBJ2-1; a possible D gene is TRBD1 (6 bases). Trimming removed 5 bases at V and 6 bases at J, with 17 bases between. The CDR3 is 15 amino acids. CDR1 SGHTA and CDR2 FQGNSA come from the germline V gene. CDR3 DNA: TGTGCCAGCAGCCTCGGACAGCTTAAGGGCAATGAGCAGTTCTTC. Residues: CASSLGQLKGNEQFF.

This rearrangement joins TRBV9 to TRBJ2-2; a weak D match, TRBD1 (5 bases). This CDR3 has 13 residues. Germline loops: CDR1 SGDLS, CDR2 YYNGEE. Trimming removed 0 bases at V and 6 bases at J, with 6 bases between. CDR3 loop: CASSVDRPGELFF. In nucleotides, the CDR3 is TGTGCCAGCAGCGTAGACAGGCCCGGGGAGCTGTTTTTT.

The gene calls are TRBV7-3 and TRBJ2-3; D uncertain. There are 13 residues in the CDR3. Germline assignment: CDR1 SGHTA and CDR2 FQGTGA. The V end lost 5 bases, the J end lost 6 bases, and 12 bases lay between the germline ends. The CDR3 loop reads CASSPTGLDTQYF. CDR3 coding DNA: TGTGCCAGCAGCCCCACGGGCTTGGATACGCAGTATTTT.

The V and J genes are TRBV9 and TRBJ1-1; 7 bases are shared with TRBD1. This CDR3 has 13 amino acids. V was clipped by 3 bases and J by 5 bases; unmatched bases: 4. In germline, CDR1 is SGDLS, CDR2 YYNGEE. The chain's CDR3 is CASSAQGGTEAFF. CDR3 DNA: TGTGCCAGCAGCGCGCAGGGGGGGACTGAAGCTTTCTTT.

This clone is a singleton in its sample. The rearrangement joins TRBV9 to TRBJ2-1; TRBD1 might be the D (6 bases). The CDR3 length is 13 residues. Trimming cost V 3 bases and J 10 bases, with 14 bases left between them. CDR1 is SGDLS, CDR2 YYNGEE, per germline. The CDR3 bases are TGTGCCAGCAGCGCGTACAGGGCGTCGGAGCAGTTCTTC. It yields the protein CASSAYRASEQFF.

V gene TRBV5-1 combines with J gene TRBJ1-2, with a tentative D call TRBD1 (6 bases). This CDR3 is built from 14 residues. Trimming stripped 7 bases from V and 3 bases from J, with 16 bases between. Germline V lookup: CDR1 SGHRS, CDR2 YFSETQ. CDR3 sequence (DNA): TGCGCCAGCGTGGGGGGGCCACGGGACTATGGCTACACCTTC. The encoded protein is CASVGGPRDYGYTF.

CDR3 in DNA: TGTGCCAGCAGTTTCCAGACAGGACTTAATGAAAAACTGTTTTTT. This sequence encodes CASSFQTGLNEKLFF. This chain joins TRBV2 and TRBJ1-4; weak D call: TRBD1 (6 bases). This CDR3 is built from 15 residues. The ends were cut back, 5 bases at V and 4 bases at J, with 14 bases in the middle. Germline lookup yields CDR1 SNHLY and CDR2 FYNNEI.

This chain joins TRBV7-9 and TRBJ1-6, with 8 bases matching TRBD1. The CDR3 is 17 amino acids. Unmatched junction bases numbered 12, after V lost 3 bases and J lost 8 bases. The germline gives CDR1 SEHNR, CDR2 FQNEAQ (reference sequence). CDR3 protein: CASSLDRAITRHSPLHF. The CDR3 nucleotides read TGTGCCAGCAGCTTGGACAGGGCAATCACACGGCATTCACCCCTCCACTTT.

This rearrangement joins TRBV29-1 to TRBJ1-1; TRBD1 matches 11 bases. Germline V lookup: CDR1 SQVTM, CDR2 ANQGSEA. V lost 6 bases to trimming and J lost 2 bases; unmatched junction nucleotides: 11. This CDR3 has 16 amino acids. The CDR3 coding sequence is TGCAGCGTCGACCCCCGGGACAGGGGGTTCAACACTGAAGCTTTCTTT. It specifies CSVDPRDRGFNTEAFF.

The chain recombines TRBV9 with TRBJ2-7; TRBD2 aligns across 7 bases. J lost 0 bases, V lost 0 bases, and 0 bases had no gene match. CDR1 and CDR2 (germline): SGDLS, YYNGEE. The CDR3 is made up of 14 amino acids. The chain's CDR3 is CASSVGGSSYEQYF. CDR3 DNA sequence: TGTGCCAGCAGCGTAGGCGGGAGCTCCTACGAGCAGTACTTC.

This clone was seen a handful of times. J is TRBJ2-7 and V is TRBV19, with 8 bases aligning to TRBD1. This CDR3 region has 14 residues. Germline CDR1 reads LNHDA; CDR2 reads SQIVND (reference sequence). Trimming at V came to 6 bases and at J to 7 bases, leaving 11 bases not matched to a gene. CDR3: CASSPLGQGGEQYF. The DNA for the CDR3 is TGTGCCAGTAGCCCCCTTGGACAGGGCGGGGAGCAGTACTTC.